The next 12 T cell receptor beta chains were all read from a single sample in a study of cytomegalovirus exposure and HLA in healthy donors (dated by TCRdb to between 2016 and 2019). The library was produced with the immunoSEQ multiplex PCR assay. For the multiplex PCR, a mixture combining 60 forward primers for TCR Vbeta segments and 13 reverse primers for TCR Jbeta segments was used. In its TCRdb copy, this immuneACCESS table keeps in-frame sequences only and misses some clones. Where compared with another copy, unresolved V genes explain less than half of these, and the others have no known cause. The sample contains some 200,000 clones, more than 60% of them found a single time. The top ten clones comprise 2.7% of the sample. Material for sequencing was PBMCs. The receptors shown here come from a woman aged 60-75 years in good health and CMV-seropositive.

The chain has TRBV11-2 and TRBJ1-2; D might be TRBD1 (6 bases). The CDR3 has 13 amino acids. Germline V gene sequence: CDR1 SGHAT, CDR2 FQNNGV. Trimming stripped 5 bases from V and 8 bases from J, with 15 bases between. CDR3 residues: CASSRQQGRGYTF. The CDR3 DNA sequence: TGTGCCAGCAGCCGCCAACAGGGACGGGGCTACACCTTC.

The CDR3 loop is CASTPGGAGVYGYTF. CDR3 in DNA: TGTGCCAGTACACCGGGGGGGGCAGGGGTCTATGGCTACACCTTC. The chain combines TRBV19 with TRBJ1-2; possible D gene TRBD1, 6 bases. Per the germline V gene, CDR1 is LNHDA and CDR2 is SQIVND (reference sequence). The ends were cut back, 7 bases at V and 4 bases at J, with 19 bases in the middle. CDR3 length: 15 residues.

This clone was detected many times. The chain is built from TRBV7-9 and TRBJ1-1, with D possibly being TRBD1 (5 bases). The CDR3 covers 18 residues. Germline V CDR1 and CDR2: SEHNR, FQNEAQ (reference sequence). V lost 1 base and J lost 7, with 25 bases in between. CDR3 amino acids: CASSLGRPASGPQGEAFF. The DNA for the CDR3 is TGTGCCAGCAGCTTAGGTCGTCCTGCGTCGGGTCCCCAGGGTGAAGCTTTCTTT.

CDR3 loop: CASSPGTGVPTEAFF. The DNA for the CDR3 is TGTGCCAGCTCTCCCGGGACAGGGGTGCCCACTGAAGCTTTCTTT. The chain carries TRBV18 and TRBJ1-1; TRBD1 aligns across 10 bases. The length of the CDR3 is 15 residues. Trimming at V came to 6 bases and at J to 4 bases, leaving 8 bases not matched to a gene. Germline-derived CDR1 and CDR2 are KGHSH and LQKENI.

This chain joins TRBV6-5 and TRBJ2-1, with D maybe TRBD2 (6 bases). V lost 6 bases and J 7 bases, leaving 19 bases between the germline ends. Germline V gene lookup returns CDR1 MNHEY and CDR2 SVGAGI. The CDR3 covers 15 residues. The CDR3 region has the DNA TGTGCCAGCAGGCGGCGGGACCCCTCTAGAAATGAGCAGTTCTTC. It codes for CASRRRDPSRNEQFF.

V gene TRBV11-3 combines with J gene TRBJ2-7, with D possibly matching TRBD2 (5 bases). Germline loops: CDR1 SGHNT, CDR2 YENEEA. V lost 0 bases to trimming and J lost 2 bases, with 11 bases between them. This CDR3 has 15 residues. CDR3 coding DNA: TGTGCCAGCAGCTTAGAGTCCGGAGGCGCCTACGAGCAGTACTTC. Translating gives CASSLESGGAYEQYF.

This chain joins TRBV10-1 and TRBJ2-5, with TRBD2 as a possible D gene (6 bases). With the DNA end fitting TRBJ2-7 better, the J assignment may be wrong. The CDR3 runs to 14 residues. Per germline, CDR1 WNHNN and CDR2 SYGVQD (reference sequence). The CDR3 here is CASSRDLGGYEQYF. CDR3 nucleotides: TGCGCCAGCAGTCGGGACTTAGGTGGCTACGAGCAGTACTTC.

The chain combines TRBV7-8 with TRBJ2-1; 9 bases are shared with TRBD2. J was trimmed by 6 bases and V by 3 bases; bases with no gene match: 6. Germline V gene lookup returns CDR1 SGHVS and CDR2 FQNEAQ. CDR3 length: 15 residues. The CDR3 nucleotides read TGTGCCAGCAGCTTCGAGCGGGAGGCCCCCAATGAGCAGTTCTTC. Protein sequence: CASSFEREAPNEQFF.

This chain uses TRBV6-1 with TRBJ1-2, with a weak D call TRBD1 (6 bases). V was clipped by 1 base and J by 4 bases, with 10 bases between them. Germline lookup yields CDR1 MNHNS and CDR2 SASEGT. This CDR3 contains 14 residues. Here the CDR3 DNA reads TGTGCCAGCAGTGAAGTTGGGGGCCTCTATGGCTACACCTTC. This translates into CASSEVGGLYGYTF.

This chain uses TRBV11-1 with TRBJ2-3, with 11 bases that match TRBD1. This CDR3 is 15 amino acids long. V lost 6 bases, J lost 4 bases, and 6 bases stayed unmatched. Germline CDR1 is SGHAT and CDR2 is FQDESV (reference sequence). This chain's CDR3 is CASSPGQGAADTQYF. Here the CDR3 DNA reads TGTGCCAGCAGTCCTGGACAGGGGGCCGCAGATACGCAGTATTTT. Using reference TRBV11-1 and TRBJ2-3 for the parts outside the CDR3, the full variable domain is EAEVAQSPRYKITEKSQAVAFWCDPISGHATLYWYRQILGQGPELLVQFQDESVVDDSQLPKDRFSAERLKGVDSTLKIQPAELGDSAMYLCASSPGQGAADTQYFGPGTRLTVL.

The J gene is TRBJ2-2, the V gene TRBV29-1; TRBD2 agrees at 14 bases. V was pared by 7 bases and J by 3 bases, with 7 bases of the junction left unmatched. CDR1 and CDR2 (germline): SQVTM, ANQGSEA. The CDR3 spans 16 residues. CDR3 DNA: TGCAGCGCAGGGACTAGCGGGAGATTCGACACCGGGGAGCTGTTTTTT. Translation: CSAGTSGRFDTGELFF.

This rearrangement joins TRBV19 to TRBJ1-1; no reliable D call. The CDR3 contains 13 residues. The germline gives CDR1 LNHDA, CDR2 SQIVND (reference sequence). V was pared by 3 bases and J by 1 base, with 6 bases between. CDR3 in DNA: TGTGCCAGTAGTATTGTGGCGAACACTGAAGCTTTCTTT. It translates to CASSIVANTEAFF.